This is a list of T cell receptor beta chains from one sample in a study of blood T cell repertoires in COVID-19. Repertoires were generated with immunoSEQ multiplex PCR, while TCRdb's copy carries only in-frame clones and drops some. In the table there are around 320,000 clones, about 90% of which are singletons. Sequencing used PBMCs or T cells enriched from blood (not recorded which). These receptors originate from a woman aged 50 to 65 who had been exposed to COVID-19. CDR3s include the opening cysteine and the closing phenylalanine or tryptophan. The D gene is left open where the match is weak. The listing skips clone size in some rows; elsewhere it reads once, few, many or a size class.

V	size	J	D	CDR3	DNA
TRBV28	-	TRBJ1-3	-	CASQGTGNTIYF	TGTGCCAGTCAGGGAACTGGAAACACCATATATTTT
TRBV7-2	-	TRBJ2-1	TRBD2	CASSTRTSGGAGGYNEQFF	TGTGCCAGCAGCACCCGGACTAGCGGGGGGGCTGGGGGCTACAATGAGCAGTTCTTC
TRBV4-1	few	TRBJ2-1	TRBD2	CASSQELAGGRDEQFF	TGCGCCAGCAGCCAAGAGCTAGCGGGGGGGCGTGATGAGCAGTTCTTC
TRBV2	-	TRBJ2-1	TRBD2	CASSGQALSGGGNEQFF	TGTGCCAGCAGTGGACAGGCTCTTAGCGGGGGGGGAAATGAGCAGTTCTTC
TRBV6-5	-	TRBJ1-6	TRBD1	CASSSPGTATSPLHF	TGTGCCAGCAGTTCTCCCGGGACAGCGACTTCACCCCTCCACTTT
TRBV5-1	-	TRBJ1-6	-	CASSFRTVDNSPLHF	TGCGCCAGCAGCTTTCGGACAGTCGATAATTCACCCCTCCACTTT
TRBV3-1/TRBV3-2	-	TRBJ2-3	TRBD2	CASSQEGGGATDTQYF	TGTGCCAGCAGCCAAGAAGGCGGGGGGGCAACAGATACGCAGTATTTT
TRBV19	-	TRBJ2-2	TRBD1	CASSSQGSTGELFF	TGTGCCAGTAGTTCACAGGGGAGCACCGGGGAGCTGTTTTTT
TRBV7-2	-	TRBJ2-1	TRBD2	CASSLVFGPGGENNEQFF	TGTGCCAGCAGCTTAGTATTTGGCCCGGGGGGGGAAAACAATGAGCAGTTCTTC
TRBV5-1	-	TRBJ1-6	-	CASRGDLDSPLHF	TGCGCCAGCAGGGGAGACCTGGATTCACCCCTCCACTTT
TRBV6-1	-	TRBJ1-2	-	CASSEVARAYGYTF	TGTGCCAGCAGTGAAGTGGCCAGGGCGTATGGCTACACCTTC
TRBV5-6	-	TRBJ2-5	TRBD2	CASSFPGLADQETQYF	TGTGCCAGCAGCTTCCCGGGACTAGCGGATCAAGAGACCCAGTACTTC
TRBV11-2	-	TRBJ2-5	-	CASSLGPETQYF	TGTGCCAGCAGCTTAGGGCCCGAGACCCAGTACTTC
TRBV5-1	-	TRBJ1-1	TRBD1	CASSPTRGQGRATEAFF	TGCGCCAGCAGCCCCACCCGAGGACAGGGTCGGGCCACTGAAGCTTTCTTT
TRBV10-3	-	TRBJ1-4	TRBD1	CAISKAQGTNEKLFF	TGTGCCATCAGCAAGGCACAGGGGACTAATGAAAAACTGTTTTTT
TRBV21-1	-	TRBJ2-7	-	CASSGWQGHQGDEQYF	TGTGCCAGCAGCGGTTGGCAGGGTCACCAGGGGGACGAGCAGTACTTC
TRBV4-1	-	TRBJ1-1	-	CASSQGSQGGTEAFF	TGCGCCAGCAGCCAAGGTTCGCAGGGAGGCACTGAAGCTTTCTTT
TRBV5-4	-	TRBJ1-2	-	CASSSGRAGVWGKDGYTF	TGTGCCAGCAGCTCTGGAAGGGCAGGGGTTTGGGGGAAGGATGGCTACACCTTC
TRBV2	-	TRBJ1-1	-	CASSEAGGLNTEAFF	TGTGCCAGCAGTGAAGCGGGGGGGCTTAACACTGAAGCTTTCTTT
TRBV7-9	-	TRBJ2-2	-	CASSQTRPEGRNTGELFF	TGTGCCAGCAGTCAAACGCGCCCTGAGGGCCGCAACACCGGGGAGCTGTTTTTT
TRBV12-3/TRBV12-4	-	TRBJ1-1	-	CASSPNTEAFF	TGTGCCAGCAGTCCAAACACTGAAGCTTTCTTT
TRBV3-1/TRBV3-2	-	TRBJ2-1	-	CASSQDRLARNNEQFF	TGTGCCAGCAGCCAAGATCGGCTAGCCAGAAACAATGAGCAGTTCTTC
TRBV21-1	-	TRBJ2-5	-	CASSKRPTKYF	TGTGCCAGCAGCAAAAGGCCCACTAAGTACTTC
TRBV7-9	-	TRBJ1-2	-	CASSWPVPNYGYTF	TGTGCCAGCAGCTGGCCAGTACCTAACTATGGCTACACCTTC
TRBV15	-	TRBJ2-5	TRBD2	CATSRGGLAQETQYF	TGTGCCACCAGCAGGGGAGGACTAGCACAAGAGACCCAGTACTTC
TRBV27	-	TRBJ2-3	TRBD2	CASSFRQRGTSTDTQYF	TGTGCCAGCAGTTTCCGACAGCGGGGCACTAGCACAGATACGCAGTATTTT
TRBV28	-	TRBJ2-5	-	CASSLWQGTGETQYF	TGTGCCAGCAGCTTATGGCAGGGAACGGGAGAGACCCAGTACTTC
TRBV28	-	TRBJ2-1	-	CASTIFGNEQFF	TGTGCCAGCACTATATTCGGCAATGAGCAGTTCTTC
TRBV7-8	-	TRBJ2-2	-	CASSLAAQGGGELFF	TGTGCCAGCAGCTTAGCCGCCCAAGGGGGCGGGGAGCTGTTTTTT
TRBV7-2	-	TRBJ2-2	TRBD2	CASSLGLAGVYTGELFF	TGTGCCAGCAGCTTGGGACTAGCGGGGGTCTACACCGGGGAGCTGTTTTTT
TRBV20-1	once	TRBJ2-3	-	CSASPTGKGAQYF	TGCAGTGCTAGTCCCACAGGGAAGGGTGCGCAGTATTTT
TRBV5-1	once	TRBJ2-7	TRBD2	CASSPTSGGIYEQYF	TGCGCCAGCAGCCCCACTAGCGGGGGTATCTACGAGCAGTACTTC
TRBV11-3	-	TRBJ1-1	-	CASSRDPPGTEAFF	TGTGCCAGCAGCCGTGACCCTCCGGGCACTGAAGCTTTCTTT
TRBV10-3	-	TRBJ1-5	-	CAISEVRDNQPQHF	TGTGCCATCAGTGAAGTGCGGGACAATCAGCCCCAGCATTTT
TRBV12-3/TRBV12-4	-	TRBJ1-2	-	CAINGYTF	TGTGCCATAAATGGCTACACCTTC
TRBV6-5	-	TRBJ1-5	-	CASSYAGLGRAPQHF	TGTGCCAGCAGTTACGCAGGGTTGGGTCGGGCGCCCCAGCATTTT
TRBV6-4	few	TRBJ1-6	-	CASSDFRDSPLHF	TGTGCCAGCAGTGACTTTAGAGATTCACCCCTCCACTTT
TRBV27	few	TRBJ1-5	-	CASSLGRNQPQHF	TGTGCCAGCAGTTTGGGGAGAAATCAGCCCCAGCATTTT
TRBV29-1	-	TRBJ1-1	TRBD1	CSVGGQGSGLSTEAFF	TGCAGCGTTGGGGGACAGGGGAGTGGGTTGAGCACTGAAGCTTTCTTT
TRBV4-2	-	TRBJ1-1	-	CASSQVTAMNTEAFF	TGTGCCAGCAGCCAAGTCACAGCCATGAACACTGAAGCTTTCTTT
TRBV3-1/TRBV3-2	-	TRBJ2-6	TRBD1	CASSPRQGWANVLTF	TGTGCCAGCAGTCCAAGACAGGGATGGGCCAACGTCCTGACTTTC
TRBV28	many	TRBJ1-4	-	CASSSILRTANEKLFF	TGTGCCAGCAGCTCTATCCTACGGACAGCTAATGAAAAACTGTTTTTT
TRBV7-9	-	TRBJ1-1	TRBD1	CASSSLGDREAFF	TGTGCCAGCAGCTCTCTCGGGGACAGGGAAGCTTTCTTT
TRBV5-1	-	TRBJ2-5	TRBD1	CASSLGQGETQYF	TGCGCCAGCAGCTTAGGACAGGGCGAGACCCAGTACTTC
TRBV7-9	-	TRBJ1-4	TRBD1	CASSLGTGLNEKLFF	TGTGCCAGCAGCCTTGGGACAGGACTTAATGAAAAACTGTTTTTT
TRBV11-3	-	TRBJ2-1	-	CASSLGNRAAPYNEQFF	TGTGCCAGCAGCTTAGGAAATCGAGCGGCCCCCTACAATGAGCAGTTCTTC
TRBV11-3	-	TRBJ2-7	TRBD1	CASSRDRSSYEQYF	TGTGCCAGCAGCCGGGACAGGAGCTCCTACGAGCAGTACTTC
TRBV5-1	-	TRBJ2-2	-	CASSFSGGDNTGELFF	TGCGCCAGCAGCTTTTCCGGGGGAGATAACACCGGGGAGCTGTTTTTT
TRBV5-1	once	TRBJ2-1	TRBD2	CASSSTSGGAYNEQFF	TGCGCCAGCAGTTCGACTAGCGGGGGGGCTTACAATGAGCAGTTCTTC
TRBV19	-	TRBJ2-7	-	CASSSGTPYEQYF	TGTGCCAGTAGTTCGGGAACACCGTACGAGCAGTACTTC
TRBV19	-	TRBJ1-2	TRBD1	CASSGDRGNYGYTF	TGTGCCAGTAGTGGGGACAGGGGGAACTATGGCTACACCTTC
TRBV30	-	TRBJ1-6	TRBD1	CAWRDRGAGNSPLHF	TGTGCCTGGAGGGACAGGGGAGCGGGTAATTCACCCCTCCACTTT
TRBV21-1	once	TRBJ2-7	-	CASRPYGRKAYEQYF	TGTGCCAGCCGCCCTTATGGGCGCAAGGCCTACGAGCAGTACTTC
TRBV15	-	TRBJ1-5	-	CATSRGESNQPQHF	TGTGCCACCAGCAGAGGGGAGAGCAATCAGCCCCAGCATTTT